The rows below give T cell receptor beta chains drawn from one sample of a study of technical replicates of blood from a few donors. Profiling relied on immunoSEQ multiplex PCR, and the TCRdb table lists in-frame clones only, not all of them. Of tens of thousands of clones listed, 90% to 97% are singletons. Sequencing was carried out using T cells isolated from PBMCs. The receptors stem from a human donor in good health. Each CDR3 is given with its conserved first and last residue. Fields, in order: V gene, clone size, J gene, D gene, CDR3 protein, CDR3 DNA. D genes are given only for firm matches. Clone size, where shown, is once, few, many, or a class for clones that have expanded.

V gene: TRBV19
clone size: NA
J gene: TRBJ1-1
D gene: TRBD1
CDR3 protein: CASTSRGSNTEAFF
CDR3 DNA: TGTGCCAGTACCTCCAGGGGGTCGAACACTGAAGCTTTCTTT

V gene: TRBV11-2
clone size: once
J gene: TRBJ2-7
D gene: NA
CDR3 protein: CASSPSGHYSYEQYF
CDR3 DNA: TGTGCCAGCAGCCCATCGGGACATTACTCCTACGAGCAGTACTTC

V gene: TRBV6-5
clone size: NA
J gene: TRBJ2-7
D gene: NA
CDR3 protein: CASSLPGQPYEQYF
CDR3 DNA: TGTGCCAGCAGTTTACCCGGACAACCCTACGAGCAGTACTTC

V gene: TRBV2
clone size: NA
J gene: TRBJ1-5
D gene: NA
CDR3 protein: CASSGGVNQPQHF
CDR3 DNA: TGTGCCAGCAGTGGGGGCGTGAATCAGCCCCAGCATTTT

V gene: TRBV7-6
clone size: NA
J gene: TRBJ2-7
D gene: TRBD2
CDR3 protein: CASSRTSGRADEQYF
CDR3 DNA: TGTGCCAGCAGCCGGACTAGCGGGAGGGCCGACGAGCAGTACTTC

V gene: TRBV19
clone size: NA
J gene: TRBJ1-5
D gene: NA
CDR3 protein: CASSAVSNQPQHF
CDR3 DNA: TGTGCCAGTAGCGCAGTTAGCAATCAGCCCCAGCATTTT

V gene: TRBV6-5
clone size: NA
J gene: TRBJ2-1
D gene: NA
CDR3 protein: CARGLSCNEQFF
CDR3 DNA: TGTGCCAGGGGTCTTAGCTGCAATGAGCAGTTCTTC

V gene: TRBV5-1
clone size: NA
J gene: TRBJ2-2
D gene: NA
CDR3 protein: CASSLRDTGELFF
CDR3 DNA: TGCGCCAGCAGTCTGAGGGACACCGGGGAGCTGTTTTTT

V gene: TRBV9
clone size: NA
J gene: TRBJ2-3
D gene: NA
CDR3 protein: CASSVEQGGADTQYF
CDR3 DNA: TGTGCCAGCAGCGTAGAGCAGGGTGGTGCAGATACGCAGTATTTT

V gene: TRBV11-2
clone size: NA
J gene: TRBJ2-3
D gene: NA
CDR3 protein: CASSLNLVRTSTDTQYF
CDR3 DNA: TGTGCCAGCAGCTTAAATCTGGTGCGGACTAGCACAGATACGCAGTATTTT

V gene: TRBV19
clone size: NA
J gene: TRBJ1-2
D gene: NA
CDR3 protein: CASSPDSLNLYGYTF
CDR3 DNA: TGTGCCAGTAGTCCTGACAGTCTAAATCTCTATGGCTACACCTTC

V gene: TRBV27
clone size: NA
J gene: TRBJ2-1
D gene: TRBD1
CDR3 protein: CASSPISTGKGNEQFF
CDR3 DNA: TGTGCCAGCAGTCCAATATCGACAGGGAAGGGCAATGAGCAGTTCTTC

V gene: TRBV7-9
clone size: NA
J gene: TRBJ2-1
D gene: TRBD2
CDR3 protein: CASSIAGRYNEQFF
CDR3 DNA: TGTGCCAGCAGCATAGCGGGGAGATACAATGAGCAGTTCTTC

V gene: TRBV30
clone size: NA
J gene: TRBJ2-1
D gene: NA
CDR3 protein: CAWSLGHAILVF
CDR3 DNA: TGTGCCTGGAGTCTAGGACACGCAATTTTGGTCTTC

V gene: TRBV11-3
clone size: NA
J gene: TRBJ2-3
D gene: TRBD2
CDR3 protein: CASSLEGLARGDTQYF
CDR3 DNA: TGTGCCAGCAGCTTAGAGGGACTAGCCCGGGGAGATACGCAGTATTTT

V gene: TRBV9
clone size: NA
J gene: TRBJ2-7
D gene: NA
CDR3 protein: CASSASYEQYF
CDR3 DNA: TGTGCCAGCAGCGCTTCCTACGAGCAGTACTTC